Listed below are T cell receptor beta chains from one sample, sequenced in a study of T cell responses to AZD1222 COVID-19 vaccine. Some clones are missing from TCRdb's copy, which holds only in-frame ones; the method was immunoSEQ multiplex PCR. The sample lists some 200,000 clones; approximately 94% were seen once. This specimen consisted of peripheral blood, obtained 28 days after the second AZD1222 dose. The receptors were sampled from an adult who received the AZD1222 COVID-19 vaccine. Both conserved end residues are part of each CDR3. The order of the fields is CDR3 DNA, CDR3 protein, V gene, D gene, clone size, J gene. The D gene is left open where the match is weak. The size of a clone is reported for some rows only, either as once, few or many, or as a class for expanded clones.

CDR3nt: TGTGCCAGCAGAAAATCTCGGGCGGCCGGGGCCAACGTCCTGACTTTC
CDR3aa: CASRKSRAAGANVLTF
v_gene: TRBV7-2
d_gene: .
abundance: .
j_gene: TRBJ2-6

CDR3nt: TGTGCCAGCAGCCACAGGGCCCCGGAAACTGAAGCTTTCTTT
CDR3aa: CASSHRAPETEAFF
v_gene: TRBV3-1/TRBV3-2
d_gene: .
abundance: .
j_gene: TRBJ1-1

CDR3nt: TGTGCCAGCTCAAACCCCGGGACACTGAACACTGAAGCTTTCTTT
CDR3aa: CASSNPGTLNTEAFF
v_gene: TRBV6-5
d_gene: .
abundance: few
j_gene: TRBJ1-1

CDR3nt: TGTGCCAGTAGTATAGGGGTCGGCCAGGGTTTCAATCAGCCCCAGCATTTT
CDR3aa: CASSIGVGQGFNQPQHF
v_gene: TRBV19
d_gene: .
abundance: .
j_gene: TRBJ1-5

CDR3nt: TGTGCCAGCAGTTCATGGGACAGATGGAATGAAAAACTGTTTTTT
CDR3aa: CASSSWDRWNEKLFF
v_gene: TRBV28
d_gene: TRBD1
abundance: .
j_gene: TRBJ1-4

CDR3nt: TGTGCCAGCAGTGCTGAACAGGGTACTGGGGCCAACGTCCTGACTTTC
CDR3aa: CASSAEQGTGANVLTF
v_gene: TRBV6-1
d_gene: .
abundance: .
j_gene: TRBJ2-6

CDR3nt: TGCGCCAGCAGCCAAGCGGGAGGGGGCGGGCGAGAGACCCAGTACTTC
CDR3aa: CASSQAGGGGRETQYF
v_gene: TRBV4-3
d_gene: .
abundance: .
j_gene: TRBJ2-5

CDR3nt: TGTGCCAGCAGCTCTACAGGGGTCACCAACTATGGCTACACCTTC
CDR3aa: CASSSTGVTNYGYTF
v_gene: TRBV7-3
d_gene: TRBD1
abundance: .
j_gene: TRBJ1-2

CDR3nt: TGTGCCATCAGTCCGGGCCCCAGGAGAGTCTACGAGCAGTACTTC
CDR3aa: CAISPGPRRVYEQYF
v_gene: TRBV10-3
d_gene: .
abundance: once
j_gene: TRBJ2-7

CDR3nt: TGTGCCAGCAGTTACGAGGGATATAGCAATCAGCCCCAGCATTTT
CDR3aa: CASSYEGYSNQPQHF
v_gene: TRBV27
d_gene: .
abundance: .
j_gene: TRBJ1-5

CDR3nt: TGTGCCAGTAGTATACTTGGGGCAGGAGAAAGTGAAAAACTGTTTTTT
CDR3aa: CASSILGAGESEKLFF
v_gene: TRBV19
d_gene: .
abundance: .
j_gene: TRBJ1-4

CDR3nt: TGTGCCAGCAGCCTACGACAGGGCGGGGACACTGAAGCTTTCTTT
CDR3aa: CASSLRQGGDTEAFF
v_gene: TRBV6-6
d_gene: TRBD1
abundance: .
j_gene: TRBJ1-1

CDR3nt: TGCGCCAGCAGCTTGGATGCGGGGGCGAACACCGGGGAGCTGTTTTTT
CDR3aa: CASSLDAGANTGELFF
v_gene: TRBV5-1
d_gene: TRBD2
abundance: .
j_gene: TRBJ2-2

CDR3nt: TGTGCCAGCAGGGTACAGGGGGCTAATTCACCCCTCCACTTT
CDR3aa: CASRVQGANSPLHF
v_gene: TRBV2
d_gene: TRBD1
abundance: .
j_gene: TRBJ1-6

CDR3nt: TGCACCAGCAGCCAAGATCTTGGCAGGGGCACAGATACGCAGTATTTT
CDR3aa: CTSSQDLGRGTDTQYF
v_gene: TRBV1
d_gene: .
abundance: .
j_gene: TRBJ2-3

CDR3nt: TGTGCCAGCAGCCCCGGGGAGACCCAGTACTTC
CDR3aa: CASSPGETQYF
v_gene: TRBV3-1/TRBV3-2
d_gene: .
abundance: .
j_gene: TRBJ2-5

CDR3nt: TGCGCCAGCAGCCAAGATGTGGACCGGAACACTGAAGCTTTCTTT
CDR3aa: CASSQDVDRNTEAFF
v_gene: TRBV4-1
d_gene: .
abundance: .
j_gene: TRBJ1-1

CDR3nt: TGTGCCAGCAGCCAAGATTGGATAACTTATGGCTACACCTTC
CDR3aa: CASSQDWITYGYTF
v_gene: TRBV3-1/TRBV3-2
d_gene: .
abundance: .
j_gene: TRBJ1-2

CDR3nt: TGCAGCGTTCGGACAGGGAACACCGGGGAGCTGTTTTTT
CDR3aa: CSVRTGNTGELFF
v_gene: TRBV29-1
d_gene: TRBD1
abundance: once
j_gene: TRBJ2-2

CDR3nt: .
CDR3aa: CASSSSDLWNQPQHF
v_gene: TRBV27
d_gene: .
abundance: once
j_gene: TRBJ1-5

CDR3nt: TGTGCCAGCAGCCAAGGGGCCTACACTGAAGCTTTCTTT
CDR3aa: CASSQGAYTEAFF
v_gene: TRBV4-2
d_gene: .
abundance: .
j_gene: TRBJ1-1

CDR3nt: TGTGCCAGTAGTAATCGGGGGTGGTACACAGATACGCAGTATTTT
CDR3aa: CASSNRGWYTDTQYF
v_gene: TRBV19
d_gene: .
abundance: .
j_gene: TRBJ2-3

CDR3nt: TGCGCCAGCAGCTTGGGACAGGGTTACAATGAGCAGTTCTTC
CDR3aa: CASSLGQGYNEQFF
v_gene: TRBV5-1
d_gene: TRBD1
abundance: .
j_gene: TRBJ2-1

CDR3nt: TGTGCCAGCAGTCGAACCGGGACGGCTAGGTACACTGAAGCTTTCTTT
CDR3aa: CASSRTGTARYTEAFF
v_gene: TRBV5-6
d_gene: .
abundance: .
j_gene: TRBJ1-1

CDR3nt: TGTGCCAGCAGCGCTGGGGTTGTAAGCAATCAGCCCCAGCATTTT
CDR3aa: CASSAGVVSNQPQHF
v_gene: TRBV9
d_gene: .
abundance: once
j_gene: TRBJ1-5

CDR3nt: TGTGCCAGCAAACAACGGACAGCCTCCTACGAGCAGTACTTC
CDR3aa: CASKQRTASYEQYF
v_gene: TRBV6-5
d_gene: .
abundance: .
j_gene: TRBJ2-7

CDR3nt: TGTGCCAGCAGCGATCCCGAGGGAAGACCTCAAGAGACCCAGTACTTC
CDR3aa: CASSDPEGRPQETQYF
v_gene: TRBV9
d_gene: .
abundance: .
j_gene: TRBJ2-5

CDR3nt: TGTGCCAGCTCACCCCAGACGAGACAGGGGGCGGCGGTGAATGGCTACACCTTC
CDR3aa: CASSPQTRQGAAVNGYTF
v_gene: TRBV18
d_gene: TRBD1
abundance: .
j_gene: TRBJ1-2

CDR3nt: TGTGCCAGCAGCCAGCCATACTTGTCTGAAGCTTTCTTT
CDR3aa: CASSQPYLSEAFF
v_gene: TRBV11-2
d_gene: .
abundance: .
j_gene: TRBJ1-1

CDR3nt: TGTGCCAGCAGCTGGGGGGCCAACGTCCTGACTTTC
CDR3aa: CASSWGANVLTF
v_gene: TRBV7-3
d_gene: .
abundance: .
j_gene: TRBJ2-6

CDR3nt: TGTGCCAGCACACCCGTAGAGACCCAGTACTTC
CDR3aa: CASTPVETQYF
v_gene: TRBV2
d_gene: .
abundance: .
j_gene: TRBJ2-5

CDR3nt: TGTGCCAGCAGCTTAGCGGAGACAGGGCCCTACGAGCAGTACTTC
CDR3aa: CASSLAETGPYEQYF
v_gene: TRBV7-8
d_gene: TRBD1
abundance: .
j_gene: TRBJ2-7

CDR3nt: TGTGCCAGCAGCTTAGCGGGGACAGGGGGAAACACCATATATTTT
CDR3aa: CASSLAGTGGNTIYF
v_gene: TRBV7-2
d_gene: TRBD1
abundance: once
j_gene: TRBJ1-3

CDR3nt: TGCGCCAGCAGCCAAGATCAAGTATTCGAAAAACTGTTTTTT
CDR3aa: CASSQDQVFEKLFF
v_gene: TRBV4-1
d_gene: .
abundance: .
j_gene: TRBJ1-4

CDR3nt: TGTGCCAGCAGCCTGAACGAAAGGGGGGGCCTCTATGGCTACACCTTC
CDR3aa: CASSLNERGGLYGYTF
v_gene: TRBV7-8
d_gene: .
abundance: .
j_gene: TRBJ1-2

CDR3nt: TGTGCCAGCAGCCAAGATGGAGGGGCAGTTTTTTCTGGAAACACCATATATTTT
CDR3aa: CASSQDGGAVFSGNTIYF
v_gene: TRBV4-2
d_gene: .
abundance: .
j_gene: TRBJ1-3

CDR3nt: TGTGCCAGCACCGGGACTAGCGCATCCTACGAGCAGTACTTC
CDR3aa: CASTGTSASYEQYF
v_gene: TRBV7-2
d_gene: TRBD2
abundance: once
j_gene: TRBJ2-7

CDR3nt: TGTGCCAGCAGTTACTCCCGGACTAGTTACTCCTACGAGCAGTACTTC
CDR3aa: CASSYSRTSYSYEQYF
v_gene: TRBV6-5
d_gene: TRBD2
abundance: .
j_gene: TRBJ2-7

CDR3nt: TGTGCCAGCAGCCCCGGTCCCCGGGCTTTCTTT
CDR3aa: CASSPGPRAFF
v_gene: TRBV11-2
d_gene: .
abundance: .
j_gene: TRBJ1-1

CDR3nt: TGTGCCAGTCATTTCGGCTCCGGTGCCAAAAACATTCAGTACTTC
CDR3aa: CASHFGSGAKNIQYF
v_gene: TRBV19
d_gene: .
abundance: .
j_gene: TRBJ2-4

CDR3nt: TGTGCCAGCAGTGATAGGGAGGGACTCCTTGGGCCCCAGCATTTT
CDR3aa: CASSDREGLLGPQHF
v_gene: TRBV2
d_gene: .
abundance: once
j_gene: TRBJ1-5

CDR3nt: TGTGCCAGCAGACGGGACAGCAACTCTGGAAACACCATATATTTT
CDR3aa: CASRRDSNSGNTIYF
v_gene: TRBV3-1/TRBV3-2
d_gene: TRBD1
abundance: .
j_gene: TRBJ1-3

CDR3nt: TGTGCCAGCAGTCCCGTTGGGACAGGTGTCTATGGCTACACCTTC
CDR3aa: CASSPVGTGVYGYTF
v_gene: TRBV3-1/TRBV3-2
d_gene: TRBD1
abundance: .
j_gene: TRBJ1-2

CDR3nt: TGTGCCAGCAGTTACTCGGGACAGTATGGTTCACCCCTCCACTTT
CDR3aa: CASSYSGQYGSPLHF
v_gene: TRBV6-2/TRBV6-3
d_gene: TRBD1
abundance: .
j_gene: TRBJ1-6

CDR3nt: TGTGCCAGCAGCGTACTAGTAGCGGGCTACAATGAGCAGTTCTTC
CDR3aa: CASSVLVAGYNEQFF
v_gene: TRBV11-2
d_gene: TRBD2
abundance: .
j_gene: TRBJ2-1

CDR3nt: TGTGCCAGCAGTCGGTGGGATTCTCAGCCCCAGCATTTT
CDR3aa: CASSRWDSQPQHF
v_gene: TRBV12-3/TRBV12-4
d_gene: .
abundance: .
j_gene: TRBJ1-5

CDR3nt: TGTGCCAGCAGGTCGACTAGGGGCGGCAATGAGCAGTTCTTC
CDR3aa: CASRSTRGGNEQFF
v_gene: TRBV28
d_gene: .
abundance: few
j_gene: TRBJ2-1

CDR3nt: TGTGCCAGCAGTTCGCCAGGGGTCGTCTCGATGCGCTACACCTTC
CDR3aa: CASSSPGVVSMRYTF
v_gene: TRBV6-5
d_gene: .
abundance: .
j_gene: TRBJ1-2

CDR3nt: TGTGCCAGCAACTTAGCGGGGACAACCACCGGGGAGCTGTTTTTT
CDR3aa: CASNLAGTTTGELFF
v_gene: TRBV6-5
d_gene: TRBD2
abundance: .
j_gene: TRBJ2-2

CDR3nt: TGTGCCTGGAGTGTCACAGGGAAGGGCTACACCTTC
CDR3aa: CAWSVTGKGYTF
v_gene: TRBV30
d_gene: .
abundance: .
j_gene: TRBJ1-2

CDR3nt: TGCGCCAGCAGACTTTCTCCGCCTGGTGGCTACACCTTC
CDR3aa: CASRLSPPGGYTF
v_gene: TRBV5-1
d_gene: .
abundance: .
j_gene: TRBJ1-2